Given below is one TCR beta chain in context. The antigen is unknown. cDNA synthesis used the whole RNA isolate, giving expressed TCRB sequences. An average of around 3.9 million reads was obtained for naive, central memory and regulatory T cell samples. Assay used: immunoSEQ multiplex PCR; TCRdb lists only in-frame clones, some missing. The table records around 250,000 clones, roughly 13% of them present only once. This record belongs to a study of beta chain features in type 1 diabetes. Overall study results and limits: Shortening that was moderate but significant affected the TCRB CDR3s of Type 1 diabetes patients in all four CD4+ subsets. Patients with type 1 diabetes carried fewer insertions and had more deletions at their VDJ junctions.

CDR1 and CDR2 (germline): SGDLS, YYNGEE. CDR3 length: 13 amino acids. V was shortened by 3 bases and J by 4 bases, with 10 bases between the two germline ends. The rearrangement uses TRBV9 and TRBJ1-1, with D maybe TRBD1 (6 bases). The sample comprised naive CD4+ T cells from blood. This clonotype was sampled from a man aged 30-40 years with type 1 diabetes. In DNA, the CDR3 is TGTGCCAGCAGCGCCGACAGGTCCACTGAAGCTTTCTTT. Encoded protein: CASSADRSTEAFF.